The 17 T cell receptor beta chains below come from one sample, sequenced in a study of T cell responses to AZD1222 COVID-19 vaccine. The data were produced by immunoSEQ multiplex PCR, yet TCRdb's version contains in-frame clones alone and is incomplete. The table includes 200,000 to 300,000 clones, approximately 95% detected once. Source: peripheral blood, taken on day 0 of AZD1222 vaccination. All receptors come from an adult in good health.

The chain is built from TRBV6-6 and TRBJ1-1; D uncertain. Trimming removed 7 bases at V and 6 bases at J, with 9 bases between. The CDR3 sequence is 11 residues long. Germline assignment: CDR1 MNHNY and CDR2 SVGAGI (reference sequence). CDR3 DNA sequence: TGTGCCAGCACCGAGGGATCTGAAGCTTTCTTT. This sequence encodes CASTEGSEAFF.

The chain links TRBV6-5 to TRBJ2-1; D possibly corresponds to TRBD2 (5 bases). Trimming took off 6 bases at V and 4 bases at J, with 10 bases between the two ends. This CDR3 has 13 amino acids. In germline, CDR1 is MNHEY, CDR2 SVGAGI. The DNA for the CDR3 is TGTGCCAGCAGCGCCCGGGATTACAATGAGCAGTTCTTC. Translating gives CASSARDYNEQFF.

The chain carries TRBV5-1 and TRBJ1-1; D unclear. V shed 4 bases and J shed 9 bases, with 10 bases lying between them. The germline CDR1 and CDR2 sequences are SGHRS and YFSETQ. The CDR3 contains 11 residues. The chain's CDR3 is CASSENTKAFF. CDR3 coding DNA: TGCGCCAGCAGCGAAAACACAAAAGCTTTCTTT.

This clone was found once. The chain links TRBV9 to TRBJ1-5; D ambiguous. V dropped 3 bases and J dropped 4 bases, with 8 bases sitting between them. Germline CDR1 reads SGDLS; CDR2 reads YYNGEE. The CDR3 has 13 amino acids. CDR3 DNA sequence: TGTGCCAGCAGCGCGGACCCAAATCAGCCCCAGCATTTT. Translated, it gives CASSADPNQPQHF. The complete variable domain, with remaining parts taken from reference TRBV9 and TRBJ1-5, reads DSGVTQTPKHLITATGQRVTLRCSPRSGDLSVYWYQQSLDQGLQFLIQYYNGEERAKGNILERFSAQQFPDLHSELNLSSLELGDSALYFCASSADPNQPQHFGDGTRLSIL.

V and J are TRBV13 and TRBJ2-1; 9 bases match TRBD1. This CDR3 region has 14 residues. J lost 8 bases, V lost 5 bases, and 7 bases had no gene match. The germline V gene has CDR1 PRHDT and CDR2 FYEKMQ (reference sequence). CDR3 bases: TGTGCCAGCAGCGGGACAGGGTTAATCGATGAGCAGTTCTTC. It is translated as CASSGTGLIDEQFF.

The chain carries TRBV19 and TRBJ2-3; unclear D gene. The germline V gene encodes CDR1 LNHDA and CDR2 SQIVND (reference sequence). Trimming removed 5 bases from V and 10 bases from J, with 13 bases in between. The CDR3 spans 12 residues. This chain's CDR3 is CASSPGSLAQYF. CDR3 DNA sequence: TGTGCCAGTAGTCCAGGATCCCTAGCGCAGTATTTT.

The chain carries TRBV15 and TRBJ1-1; D is undetermined. V lost 3 bases and J lost 0, with 5 bases in between. The CDR3 is made up of 13 amino acids. Germline CDR1 and CDR2: LNHNV and YYDKDF (reference sequence). The CDR3 sequence: CATSSFLNTEAFF. The CDR3 coding sequence is TGTGCCACCAGCAGTTTCCTGAACACTGAAGCTTTCTTT.

A few counts support this clone. This sequence joins TRBV11-2 and TRBJ1-1; no definite D call. The CDR3 sequence is 15 residues long. The ends were cut back, 3 bases at V and 2 bases at J, with 13 bases in the middle. Germline CDR1 SGHAT, CDR2 FQNNGV. The CDR3 sequence is CASSFRRQLNTEAFF. CDR3 coding DNA: TGTGCCAGCAGCTTCAGGCGTCAGTTAAACACTGAAGCTTTCTTT.

The chain joins TRBV2 to TRBJ2-7, with TRBD1 as a possible D gene (5 bases). Trimming stripped 6 bases from V and 2 bases from J, with 8 bases between. The germline gives CDR1 SNHLY, CDR2 FYNNEI. The CDR3 extends over 12 amino acids. The CDR3 nucleotides read TGTGCCAGCAGACAGGAGACCTACGAGCAGTACTTC. Encoded protein: CASRQETYEQYF.

This chain joins TRBV23-1 and TRBJ1-5, with no clear D. TRBV23-1 is flagged as an ORF with uncertain function. The CDR3 consists of 14 residues. V lost 11 bases, J lost 1 base, and 15 bases lay in between. The CDR3 spells CAGTNGGSNQPQHF. CDR3 in DNA: TGCGCCGGAACAAACGGAGGAAGCAATCAGCCCCAGCATTTT.

The V and J genes are TRBV6-5 and TRBJ1-5; TRBD1 matches at 10 bases. This CDR3 is 15 amino acids long. Germline trimming cut 4 bases from V and 6 bases from J; bases unmatched to any gene: 6. Germline values: CDR1 MNHEY, CDR2 SVGAGI. CDR3: CASSSGGQGSQPQHF. CDR3 DNA sequence: TGTGCCAGCAGTTCTGGGGGACAGGGGTCTCAGCCCCAGCATTTT.

The rearrangement links TRBV20-1 to TRBJ2-7, with 10 bases matching TRBD2. The germline gives CDR1 DFQATT, CDR2 SNEGSKA (reference sequence). The CDR3 length is 11 residues. The junction had 6 bases not matched to a gene; V was cut back by 8 bases and J by 8 bases. CDR3 residues: CSTWTSGKQYF. The CDR3 DNA sequence: TGCAGTACTTGGACTAGCGGAAAGCAGTACTTC.

The V call is TRBV19, the J call TRBJ1-5; the D is unclear. The ends were cut back, 4 bases at V and 2 bases at J, with 15 bases in the middle. The CDR3 spans 16 residues. Germline V gene lookup returns CDR1 LNHDA and CDR2 SQIVND (reference sequence). The CDR3 protein is CASSTWAGPGNQPQHF. CDR3 nucleotide sequence: TGTGCCAGTAGTACGTGGGCAGGCCCGGGCAATCAGCCCCAGCATTTT.

The gene calls are TRBV27 and TRBJ2-1; TRBD2 agrees at 9 bases. From germline, CDR1 is MNHEY and CDR2 SMNVEV (reference sequence). The CDR3 has 15 residues. With 7 bases clipped from V and 5 bases from J, the junction kept 9 bases outside the gene matches. CDR3 in amino acids: CASTKIGTSHNEQFF. The DNA for the CDR3 is TGTGCCAGCACCAAAATTGGGACTAGCCACAATGAGCAGTTCTTC.

The V and J genes are TRBV6-5 and TRBJ1-2, with TRBD1 identical over 9 bases. Germline trimming cut 3 bases from V and 6 bases from J; bases unmatched to any gene: 2. The length of the CDR3 is 13 residues. Germline V gene data show CDR1 as MNHEY and CDR2 as SVGAGI. In DNA, the CDR3 is TGTGCCAGCAGTTATGGGACAGGGCATGGCTACACCTTC. Its translation is CASSYGTGHGYTF.

The chain carries TRBV7-2 and TRBJ2-7; maybe TRBD2 (6 bases). The CDR3 consists of 15 residues. V was clipped by 1 base and J by 1 base, with 11 bases between them. The germline V gene has CDR1 SGHTA and CDR2 FQGNSA. The CDR3 nucleotides are TGTGCCAGCAGCTTAGGTGCGCGGGGTTCCTACGAGCAGTACTTC. Translation gives CASSLGARGSYEQYF.

This chain connects TRBV28 to TRBJ1-1, with D possibly matching TRBD1 (5 bases). Germline CDR1 is MDHEN and CDR2 is SYDVKM. The CDR3 spans 13 residues. The V and J ends lost 6 bases and 0 bases respectively, with 8 bases between them. CDR3 sequence reads: CASRTAMNTEAFF. Here the CDR3 DNA reads TGTGCCAGCAGGACAGCTATGAACACTGAAGCTTTCTTT.